What follows are 21 T cell receptor beta chains derived from one specimen sequenced in a study of shared clonotypes between healthy human individuals. Clones were read by immunoSEQ multiplex PCR, and TCRdb kept only the in-frame ones, dropping some. The data contain about 100,000 clones, about 45% of them singletons. What was sequenced was PBMCs. All receptors come from a middle-aged woman in good health. Some clones in this sample may be carry-over from other donors' samples.

This clone was observed many times. This chain links TRBV30 with TRBJ2-7; the D gene could be TRBD1 or TRBD2 (5 bases each). Trimming removed 1 base from V and 3 bases from J, with 16 bases in between. The CDR3 loop spans 15 amino acids. Germline V gene lookup returns CDR1 GTSNPN and CDR2 SVGIG (reference sequence). CDR3 region: CAWSGQDQRGYEQYF. The CDR3 DNA sequence: TGTGCCTGGAGTGGGCAGGACCAGAGGGGCTACGAGCAGTACTTC.

Points on this clone: This may stem from a read error, because a much larger clone lies one nucleotide away. Additional DNA sequences in this sample encode the identical CDR3. The chain joins TRBV7-9 to TRBJ2-3; 8 bases match TRBD2. V shed 5 bases, J shed 5 bases, and the junction held 12 bases outside the gene matches. The CDR3 extends over 16 amino acids. CDR1 is SEHNR and CDR2 is FQNEAQ in the germline V gene (reference sequence). The CDR3, as DNA: TGTGCCAGCAGCGGGGGCGCCAGCGGGAGTCTAGATACGCAGTATTTT. This encodes CASSGGASGSLDTQYF.

This clone was counted ten times or more. The V call is TRBV4-2, the J call TRBJ1-1, with unresolved D. The germline V and J ends were trimmed by 4 bases and 0 bases, with 6 bases remaining between them. Looked up from germline, CDR1 is LGHNA and CDR2 is YNFKEQ. There are 13 residues in the CDR3. The DNA of the CDR3 is TGTGCCAGCAGCCTTTCCCTGAACACTGAAGCTTTCTTT. Translation gives CASSLSLNTEAFF.

The chain carries TRBV7-2 and TRBJ2-1, with 9 bases lining up with TRBD2. CDR3 length: 13 residues. Germline V lookup: CDR1 SGHTA, CDR2 FQGNSA. Germline trimming cut 5 bases from V and 12 bases from J; bases unmatched to any gene: 8. The CDR3 sequence: CASSRGLAWGQFF. CDR3 DNA sequence: TGTGCCAGCAGCCGAGGACTAGCGTGGGGGCAGTTCTTC.

This clone was observed many times. The chain is built from TRBV7-3 and TRBJ2-7; 7 positions match TRBD1. V was pared by 4 bases and J by 1 base, with 7 bases of the junction left unmatched. Germline CDR1 SGHTA, CDR2 FQGTGA. This CDR3 has 15 residues. The CDR3 region has the DNA TGTGCCAGCAGCTCCCCAGGGGGACAGTCCTACGAGCAGTACTTC. Translated: CASSSPGGQSYEQYF.

This clone was detected ten times or more. The sample carries other DNA sequences with the same CDR3. The genes are TRBV7-9 and TRBJ1-1; 7 nucleotides line up with TRBD1. The CDR3 runs 15 residues. Germline loops: CDR1 SEHNR, CDR2 FQNEAQ (reference sequence). The V segment lost 1 base and the J segment 5 bases; nucleotides outside the gene matches: 7. This CDR3 reads CASSLVTGVGTEAFF. CDR3 nucleotide sequence: TGTGCCAGCAGCTTAGTTACAGGGGTTGGGACTGAAGCTTTCTTT.

This clone appeared many times. The CDR3: CATSSLAEAPTDTQYF. CDR3 in DNA: TGTGCCACCAGCAGTTTAGCGGAGGCCCCCACAGATACGCAGTATTTT. The genes are TRBV15 and TRBJ2-3; possible D gene TRBD2, 6 bases. The CDR3 is 16 residues long. V was pared by 3 bases and J by 2 bases, with 15 bases between. Germline CDR1 and CDR2: LNHNV and YYDKDF (reference sequence).

The chain joins TRBV5-1 to TRBJ2-5, with D uncertain. The J call is uncertain, as TRBJ2-7 better fits the DNA end. Germline CDR1 is SGHRS and CDR2 is YFSETQ. The CDR3 runs 13 residues. CDR3 DNA: TGCGCCAGCAGCCTTGAAAGGGCCTACGAGCAGTACTTC. This codes for CASSLERAYEQYF.

As regards this clone: A far more abundant clone sits one base away, making this likely a read error. The rearrangement links TRBV7-9 to TRBJ2-5; 9 bases line up with TRBD2. The germline V gene encodes CDR1 SEHNR and CDR2 FQNEAQ (reference sequence). V lost 5 bases, J lost 4 bases, and 5 bases stayed unmatched. The CDR3 has 14 amino acids. The CDR3 loop is CASSPVAGAETQYF. CDR3 nucleotides: TGTGCCAGCAGCCCAGTAGCGGGAGCAGAGACCCAGTACTTC.

This clone was found many times. The V gene is TRBV30, the J gene TRBJ1-5, with 9 bases lining up with TRBD1. With V trimmed by 1 base and J by 5 bases, 9 bases remained unmatched. From germline, CDR1 is GTSNPN and CDR2 SVGIG (reference sequence). This CDR3 is built from 16 residues. The CDR3 region is CAWSGTGGAGHQPQHF. CDR3 nucleotide sequence: TGTGCCTGGAGTGGTACAGGGGGCGCGGGGCATCAGCCCCAGCATTTT.

This clone occurred many times. This chain links TRBV19 with TRBJ2-3; 10 nucleotides align to TRBD2. V gave up 2 bases and J gave up 6 bases; unmatched junction bases: 5. CDR1 LNHDA and CDR2 SQIVND come from the germline V gene (reference sequence). The CDR3 runs 15 residues. CDR3 in amino acids: CASSIQAGGGDTQYF. DNA for the CDR3: TGTGCCAGTAGTATACAAGCGGGAGGGGGGGATACGCAGTATTTT. Combining the CDR3 with reference TRBV19 and TRBJ2-3 gives the whole variable domain DGGITQSPKYLFRKEGQNVTLSCEQNLNHDAMYWYRQDPGQGLRLIYYSQIVNDFQKGDIAEGYSVSREKKESFPLTVTSAQKNPTAFYLCASSIQAGGGDTQYFGPGTRLTVL.

This clone has a count of ten or more. This CDR3 is also generated by other DNA sequences in the sample. V gene TRBV4-3 combines with J gene TRBJ2-3, with 8 bases matching TRBD2. The germline gives CDR1 LGHNA, CDR2 YSLEER. J gave up 4 bases and V 1 base, and 4 bases lay outside the gene matches. This CDR3 has 15 amino acids. DNA for the CDR3: TGCGCCAGCAGCCAAGCGGGAGGGCCGGCAGATACGCAGTATTTT. This gives the protein CASSQAGGPADTQYF.

This clone was seen ten or more times. The J gene is TRBJ2-7, the V gene TRBV9, with TRBD1 as a possible D gene (6 bases). CDR3 length: 14 amino acids. V was clipped by 2 bases and J by 4 bases, with 13 bases between them. Germline V lookup: CDR1 SGDLS, CDR2 YYNGEE. CDR3 sequence (DNA): TGTGCCAGCAGCGTGACAGGTTCAACTTACGAGCAGTACTTC. This codes for CASSVTGSTYEQYF.

CDR3 protein: CASSYGIERRNEQFF. The CDR3 DNA is TGTGCCAGCAGTTATGGCATCGAGCGGCGGAATGAGCAGTTCTTC. V and J are TRBV5-6 and TRBJ2-1, with D possibly being TRBD2 (5 bases). V shed 5 bases and J shed 7 bases, with 19 bases lying between them. The CDR3 is made up of 15 amino acids. The germline V gene encodes CDR1 SGHDT and CDR2 YYEEEE.

Notes on this clone: Possible read error: a much larger clone is one base away. Other nucleotide sequences from this sample produce the same CDR3. V is TRBV28 and J is TRBJ1-4, with 8 bases identical to TRBD1. The germline V gene has CDR1 MDHEN and CDR2 SYDVKM. The CDR3 contains 15 residues. Trimming removed 8 bases from V and 0 bases from J; junction bases left unmatched: 5. As DNA, the CDR3 is TGTGCCAGCGGAACAGGGGGTACAACTAATGAAAAACTGTTTTTT. Amino acid sequence: CASGTGGTTNEKLFF. The variable domain in full, with the rest retrieved from reference TRBV28 and TRBJ1-4, is DVKVTQSSRYLVKRTGEKVFLECVQDMDHENMFWYRQDPGLGLRLIYFSYDVKMKEKGDIPEGYSVSREKKERFSLILESASTNQTSMYLCASGTGGTTNEKLFFGSGTQLSVL.

Ten or more counts support this clone. The chain carries TRBV30 and TRBJ1-1; D perhaps matches TRBD1 (6 bases). This CDR3 has 14 amino acids. V lost 8 bases and J lost 7, with 23 bases in between. Per germline, CDR1 GTSNPN and CDR2 SVGIG (reference sequence). The CDR3 spells CAAGQRGGTNEAFF. In DNA form, the CDR3 reads TGTGCCGCGGGACAAAGGGGGGGAACTAATGAAGCTTTCTTT.

This clone was seen more than once but under ten times. The CDR3, as DNA: TGTGCCTGGACCGGGACTAGCGGTCCCTACGAGCAGTACTTC. It yields the protein CAWTGTSGPYEQYF. This rearrangement joins TRBV30 to TRBJ2-7, with TRBD2 matching over 11 bases. The CDR3 has 14 amino acids. V shed 4 bases and J 2 bases; nucleotides not matched to a gene: 4. Per the germline V gene, CDR1 is GTSNPN and CDR2 is SVGIG (reference sequence).

This rearrangement joins TRBV9 to TRBJ2-1; 8 bases match TRBD2. This CDR3 has 15 amino acids. The junction had 6 bases not matched to a gene; V was cut back by 4 bases and J by 3 bases. Germline V gene data show CDR1 as SGDLS and CDR2 as YYNGEE. CDR3 DNA: TGTGCCAGCAGCCCACATAGCGGGAACTACAATGAGCAGTTCTTC. Its protein product is CASSPHSGNYNEQFF.

The chain carries TRBV2 and TRBJ1-4; a possible D gene is TRBD1 (6 bases). Germline assignment: CDR1 SNHLY and CDR2 FYNNEI. V was clipped by 4 bases and J by 7 bases, with 16 bases between them. The CDR3 is 15 amino acids. The CDR3 loop is CASSALQGSSEKLFF. CDR3 DNA: TGTGCCAGCAGTGCGTTACAGGGATCCAGTGAAAAACTGTTTTTT.

V gene TRBV19 combines with J gene TRBJ2-7; TRBD2 matches 9 bases. The CDR3 consists of 14 residues. The junction had 3 bases not matched to a gene; V was cut back by 4 bases and J by 2 bases. The germline V gene has CDR1 LNHDA and CDR2 SQIVND (reference sequence). CDR3 coding DNA: TGTGCCAGTAGTACCCCTAGCGGGACCTACGAGCAGTACTTC. It yields the protein CASSTPSGTYEQYF. Using reference TRBV19 and TRBJ2-7 for the parts outside the CDR3, the full variable domain is DGGITQSPKYLFRKEGQNVTLSCEQNLNHDAMYWYRQDPGQGLRLIYYSQIVNDFQKGDIAEGYSVSREKKESFPLTVTSAQKNPTAFYLCASSTPSGTYEQYFGPGTRLTVT.

In this sample, this clone turned up many times. The chain has TRBV18 and TRBJ2-7; 7 bases map to TRBD1. The germline CDR1 and CDR2 sequences are KGHSH and LQKENI. V lost 3 bases and J lost 4; bases outside the gene matches: 0. The CDR3 spans 12 residues. The CDR3 is CASSPTGYEQYF. The CDR3 DNA follows: TGTGCCAGCTCACCGACAGGGTACGAGCAGTACTTC. Based on the CDR3 plus reference TRBV18 and TRBJ2-7, the full variable domain is NAGVMQNPRHLVRRRGQEARLRCSPMKGHSHVYWYRQLPEEGLKFMVYLQKENIIDESGMPKERFSAEFPKEGPSILRIQQVVRGDSAAYFCASSPTGYEQYFGPGTRLTVT.